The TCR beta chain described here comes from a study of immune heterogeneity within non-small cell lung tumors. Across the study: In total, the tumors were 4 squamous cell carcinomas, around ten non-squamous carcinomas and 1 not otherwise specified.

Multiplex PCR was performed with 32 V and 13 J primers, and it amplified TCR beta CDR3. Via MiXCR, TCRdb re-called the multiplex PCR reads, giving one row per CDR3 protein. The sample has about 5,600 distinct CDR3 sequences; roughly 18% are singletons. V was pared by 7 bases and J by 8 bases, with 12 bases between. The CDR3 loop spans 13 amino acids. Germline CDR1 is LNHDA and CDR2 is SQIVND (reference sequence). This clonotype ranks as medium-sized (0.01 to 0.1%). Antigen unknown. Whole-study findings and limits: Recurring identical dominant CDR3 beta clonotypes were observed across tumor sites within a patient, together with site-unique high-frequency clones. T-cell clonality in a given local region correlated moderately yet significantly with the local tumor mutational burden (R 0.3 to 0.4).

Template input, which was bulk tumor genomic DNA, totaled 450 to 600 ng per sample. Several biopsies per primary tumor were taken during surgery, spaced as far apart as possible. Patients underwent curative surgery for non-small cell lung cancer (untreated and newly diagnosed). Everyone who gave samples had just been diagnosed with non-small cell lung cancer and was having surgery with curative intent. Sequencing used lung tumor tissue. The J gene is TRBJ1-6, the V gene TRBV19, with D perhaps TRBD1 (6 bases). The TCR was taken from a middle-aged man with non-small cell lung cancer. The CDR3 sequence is CASNQGMDSPLHF. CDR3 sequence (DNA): TGTGCCAGTAATCAGGGGATGGATTCACCCCTCCACTTT. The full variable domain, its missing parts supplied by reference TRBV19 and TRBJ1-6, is DGGITQSPKYLFRKEGQNVTLSCEQNLNHDAMYWYRQDPGQGLRLIYYSQIVNDFQKGDIAEGYSVSREKKESFPLTVTSAQKNPTAFYLCASNQGMDSPLHFGNGTRLTVT.